This T cell receptor (beta chain) came from a study of identical twins. One entry per CDR3 protein, called by TCRdb with MiXCR from the 5' RACE reads. In the table there are some 690,000 distinct CDR3 sequences, about 20% of which are singletons. This clonotype showed up just a few times. CDR3 size: 14 residues. Trimming took off 5 bases at V and 8 bases at J, with 15 bases between the two ends. These same records also appear under a second study, on T cells expressing NK-cell markers.

The V call is TRBV12-3 or TRBV12-4, the J call TRBJ1-4; D is perhaps TRBD1 (6 bases). The specimen was PBMCs. The receptor was derived from a woman younger than 35 in good health. The CDR3 protein is CASSNRELEEKLFF. Written as DNA, the CDR3 is TGTGCCAGCAGTAACAGGGAATTGGAGGAAAAACTGTTTTTT.